The clone carrying this T cell receptor (beta chain) has just a few counts. The data were taken from a study of identical twins. Template switching introduced a universal primer site, and the cDNA bore unique molecular identifiers. Via MiXCR, TCRdb re-called the 5' RACE reads, giving one row per CDR3 protein. The profile shows hundreds of thousands of distinct CDR3 sequences, 21% of them singletons. The same data also went into a second study, on T cells expressing NK-cell markers. That paper notes: Repertoire data for TCR beta were derived from sorted T cells (CD3+CD56+NKG2C+, CD3+CD56+NKG2C- and CD3+CD56-NKG2C+). Seven donors tested HCMV-seropositive and one tested seronegative among the eight sequenced.

This TCR was sampled from a woman younger than 35 in good health. The specimen was PBMCs.

The CDR3 loop is CASSYGNRGSNYGYTF. The CDR3 DNA sequence: TGTGCCAGCAGTTACGGGAACAGGGGGTCTAACTATGGCTACACCTTC. The genes are TRBV6-5 and TRBJ1-2, with TRBD1 matching 8 bases. This CDR3 is built from 16 residues. CDR1 MNHEY and CDR2 SVGAGI come from the germline V gene. Germline trimming cut 2 bases from V and 0 bases from J; bases unmatched to any gene: 5.